The TCR beta chain described here comes from a study of T cell repertoires in cytomegalovirus infection. TCRdb processed the reads anew with MiXCR; each CDR3 protein has one entry. The sample holds around 350,000 distinct CDR3 sequences, 15% to 20% seen once. CDR3 length: 15 residues. V shed 1 base and J shed 3 bases, with 12 bases lying between them. Per germline, CDR1 SEHNR and CDR2 FQNEAQ (reference sequence). The J gene is TRBJ2-5, the V gene TRBV7-9; no reliable D call. This sequence was found in a human donor in good health (CMV status not recorded). Some clones in this sample may be carry-over from other donors' samples. Specimen: PBMCs. CDR3 region: CASSLGLYSKETQYF. For the CDR3, the DNA is TGTGCCAGCAGCTTAGGGTTGTACTCGAAAGAGACCCAGTACTTC.